The T cell receptor (beta chain) described here comes from a study of CD8 T cells in Susac syndrome. About 0.5 to 1 ug RNA was reverse transcribed with random hexamers. A single record per CDR3 protein comes from TCRdb applying MiXCR to the immunoSEQ multiplex PCR reads. The profile shows over 350,000 distinct CDR3 sequences, approximately 85% of them singletons. Germline-derived CDR1 and CDR2 are SQVTM and ANQGSEA. This CDR3 spans 9 amino acids. This TCR was recovered from a human donor with multiple sclerosis. The specimen was CD8+ T cells from PBMCs. The chain uses TRBV29-1 and TRBJ1-2, with D tentatively TRBD1 (6 bases). CDR3 DNA: TGCACAACAGGGCCCGGCTACACCTTC. Residues: CTTGPGYTF. Combining the CDR3 with reference TRBV29-1 and TRBJ1-2 gives the whole variable domain SAVISQKPSRDICQRGTSLTIQCQVDSQVTMMFWYRQQPGQSLTLIATANQGSEATYESGFVIDKFPISRPNLTFSTLTVSNMSPEDSSIYLCTTGPGYTFGSGTRLTVV.